This T cell receptor beta chain emerged from a study of OX40 agonist ivuxolimab in advanced cancers. Overall study: Partial responses occurred in Three dose-escalation patients, one with hepatocellular carcinoma and two with cutaneous melanoma. Study conclusions and caveats: In the 0.1-3.0 mg/kg groups, partial responders showed among the lowest expansion. At 0.1 to 3.0 mg/kg, CD4+ and CD8+ blood T cells expanded clonally by week 6.

Comments on this clone: Antigen specificity is unknown.

Trimming shortened V by 4 bases and J by 0 bases, and 5 bases separated the two germline ends. This CDR3 is 13 amino acids long. Germline V CDR1 and CDR2: SGHRS, YFSETQ. Here immunoSEQ multiplex PCR was the method, and the copy in TCRdb shows in-frame clones only, minus some. The sample contains some 57,000 clones, around four fifths of which appear only once. This clonotype was sampled from an adult with an advanced solid tumor such as melanoma, head and neck, liver or kidney cancer. The rearrangement links TRBV5-1 to TRBJ2-1; D call uncertain. This specimen consisted of CD4+ or CD8+ T cells sorted from blood, obtained in a trial of the OX40 agonist ivuxolimab. CDR3 nucleotide sequence: TGCGCCAGCAGCCAGAGCTCCTACAATGAGCAGTTCTTC. Amino acids: CASSQSSYNEQFF.